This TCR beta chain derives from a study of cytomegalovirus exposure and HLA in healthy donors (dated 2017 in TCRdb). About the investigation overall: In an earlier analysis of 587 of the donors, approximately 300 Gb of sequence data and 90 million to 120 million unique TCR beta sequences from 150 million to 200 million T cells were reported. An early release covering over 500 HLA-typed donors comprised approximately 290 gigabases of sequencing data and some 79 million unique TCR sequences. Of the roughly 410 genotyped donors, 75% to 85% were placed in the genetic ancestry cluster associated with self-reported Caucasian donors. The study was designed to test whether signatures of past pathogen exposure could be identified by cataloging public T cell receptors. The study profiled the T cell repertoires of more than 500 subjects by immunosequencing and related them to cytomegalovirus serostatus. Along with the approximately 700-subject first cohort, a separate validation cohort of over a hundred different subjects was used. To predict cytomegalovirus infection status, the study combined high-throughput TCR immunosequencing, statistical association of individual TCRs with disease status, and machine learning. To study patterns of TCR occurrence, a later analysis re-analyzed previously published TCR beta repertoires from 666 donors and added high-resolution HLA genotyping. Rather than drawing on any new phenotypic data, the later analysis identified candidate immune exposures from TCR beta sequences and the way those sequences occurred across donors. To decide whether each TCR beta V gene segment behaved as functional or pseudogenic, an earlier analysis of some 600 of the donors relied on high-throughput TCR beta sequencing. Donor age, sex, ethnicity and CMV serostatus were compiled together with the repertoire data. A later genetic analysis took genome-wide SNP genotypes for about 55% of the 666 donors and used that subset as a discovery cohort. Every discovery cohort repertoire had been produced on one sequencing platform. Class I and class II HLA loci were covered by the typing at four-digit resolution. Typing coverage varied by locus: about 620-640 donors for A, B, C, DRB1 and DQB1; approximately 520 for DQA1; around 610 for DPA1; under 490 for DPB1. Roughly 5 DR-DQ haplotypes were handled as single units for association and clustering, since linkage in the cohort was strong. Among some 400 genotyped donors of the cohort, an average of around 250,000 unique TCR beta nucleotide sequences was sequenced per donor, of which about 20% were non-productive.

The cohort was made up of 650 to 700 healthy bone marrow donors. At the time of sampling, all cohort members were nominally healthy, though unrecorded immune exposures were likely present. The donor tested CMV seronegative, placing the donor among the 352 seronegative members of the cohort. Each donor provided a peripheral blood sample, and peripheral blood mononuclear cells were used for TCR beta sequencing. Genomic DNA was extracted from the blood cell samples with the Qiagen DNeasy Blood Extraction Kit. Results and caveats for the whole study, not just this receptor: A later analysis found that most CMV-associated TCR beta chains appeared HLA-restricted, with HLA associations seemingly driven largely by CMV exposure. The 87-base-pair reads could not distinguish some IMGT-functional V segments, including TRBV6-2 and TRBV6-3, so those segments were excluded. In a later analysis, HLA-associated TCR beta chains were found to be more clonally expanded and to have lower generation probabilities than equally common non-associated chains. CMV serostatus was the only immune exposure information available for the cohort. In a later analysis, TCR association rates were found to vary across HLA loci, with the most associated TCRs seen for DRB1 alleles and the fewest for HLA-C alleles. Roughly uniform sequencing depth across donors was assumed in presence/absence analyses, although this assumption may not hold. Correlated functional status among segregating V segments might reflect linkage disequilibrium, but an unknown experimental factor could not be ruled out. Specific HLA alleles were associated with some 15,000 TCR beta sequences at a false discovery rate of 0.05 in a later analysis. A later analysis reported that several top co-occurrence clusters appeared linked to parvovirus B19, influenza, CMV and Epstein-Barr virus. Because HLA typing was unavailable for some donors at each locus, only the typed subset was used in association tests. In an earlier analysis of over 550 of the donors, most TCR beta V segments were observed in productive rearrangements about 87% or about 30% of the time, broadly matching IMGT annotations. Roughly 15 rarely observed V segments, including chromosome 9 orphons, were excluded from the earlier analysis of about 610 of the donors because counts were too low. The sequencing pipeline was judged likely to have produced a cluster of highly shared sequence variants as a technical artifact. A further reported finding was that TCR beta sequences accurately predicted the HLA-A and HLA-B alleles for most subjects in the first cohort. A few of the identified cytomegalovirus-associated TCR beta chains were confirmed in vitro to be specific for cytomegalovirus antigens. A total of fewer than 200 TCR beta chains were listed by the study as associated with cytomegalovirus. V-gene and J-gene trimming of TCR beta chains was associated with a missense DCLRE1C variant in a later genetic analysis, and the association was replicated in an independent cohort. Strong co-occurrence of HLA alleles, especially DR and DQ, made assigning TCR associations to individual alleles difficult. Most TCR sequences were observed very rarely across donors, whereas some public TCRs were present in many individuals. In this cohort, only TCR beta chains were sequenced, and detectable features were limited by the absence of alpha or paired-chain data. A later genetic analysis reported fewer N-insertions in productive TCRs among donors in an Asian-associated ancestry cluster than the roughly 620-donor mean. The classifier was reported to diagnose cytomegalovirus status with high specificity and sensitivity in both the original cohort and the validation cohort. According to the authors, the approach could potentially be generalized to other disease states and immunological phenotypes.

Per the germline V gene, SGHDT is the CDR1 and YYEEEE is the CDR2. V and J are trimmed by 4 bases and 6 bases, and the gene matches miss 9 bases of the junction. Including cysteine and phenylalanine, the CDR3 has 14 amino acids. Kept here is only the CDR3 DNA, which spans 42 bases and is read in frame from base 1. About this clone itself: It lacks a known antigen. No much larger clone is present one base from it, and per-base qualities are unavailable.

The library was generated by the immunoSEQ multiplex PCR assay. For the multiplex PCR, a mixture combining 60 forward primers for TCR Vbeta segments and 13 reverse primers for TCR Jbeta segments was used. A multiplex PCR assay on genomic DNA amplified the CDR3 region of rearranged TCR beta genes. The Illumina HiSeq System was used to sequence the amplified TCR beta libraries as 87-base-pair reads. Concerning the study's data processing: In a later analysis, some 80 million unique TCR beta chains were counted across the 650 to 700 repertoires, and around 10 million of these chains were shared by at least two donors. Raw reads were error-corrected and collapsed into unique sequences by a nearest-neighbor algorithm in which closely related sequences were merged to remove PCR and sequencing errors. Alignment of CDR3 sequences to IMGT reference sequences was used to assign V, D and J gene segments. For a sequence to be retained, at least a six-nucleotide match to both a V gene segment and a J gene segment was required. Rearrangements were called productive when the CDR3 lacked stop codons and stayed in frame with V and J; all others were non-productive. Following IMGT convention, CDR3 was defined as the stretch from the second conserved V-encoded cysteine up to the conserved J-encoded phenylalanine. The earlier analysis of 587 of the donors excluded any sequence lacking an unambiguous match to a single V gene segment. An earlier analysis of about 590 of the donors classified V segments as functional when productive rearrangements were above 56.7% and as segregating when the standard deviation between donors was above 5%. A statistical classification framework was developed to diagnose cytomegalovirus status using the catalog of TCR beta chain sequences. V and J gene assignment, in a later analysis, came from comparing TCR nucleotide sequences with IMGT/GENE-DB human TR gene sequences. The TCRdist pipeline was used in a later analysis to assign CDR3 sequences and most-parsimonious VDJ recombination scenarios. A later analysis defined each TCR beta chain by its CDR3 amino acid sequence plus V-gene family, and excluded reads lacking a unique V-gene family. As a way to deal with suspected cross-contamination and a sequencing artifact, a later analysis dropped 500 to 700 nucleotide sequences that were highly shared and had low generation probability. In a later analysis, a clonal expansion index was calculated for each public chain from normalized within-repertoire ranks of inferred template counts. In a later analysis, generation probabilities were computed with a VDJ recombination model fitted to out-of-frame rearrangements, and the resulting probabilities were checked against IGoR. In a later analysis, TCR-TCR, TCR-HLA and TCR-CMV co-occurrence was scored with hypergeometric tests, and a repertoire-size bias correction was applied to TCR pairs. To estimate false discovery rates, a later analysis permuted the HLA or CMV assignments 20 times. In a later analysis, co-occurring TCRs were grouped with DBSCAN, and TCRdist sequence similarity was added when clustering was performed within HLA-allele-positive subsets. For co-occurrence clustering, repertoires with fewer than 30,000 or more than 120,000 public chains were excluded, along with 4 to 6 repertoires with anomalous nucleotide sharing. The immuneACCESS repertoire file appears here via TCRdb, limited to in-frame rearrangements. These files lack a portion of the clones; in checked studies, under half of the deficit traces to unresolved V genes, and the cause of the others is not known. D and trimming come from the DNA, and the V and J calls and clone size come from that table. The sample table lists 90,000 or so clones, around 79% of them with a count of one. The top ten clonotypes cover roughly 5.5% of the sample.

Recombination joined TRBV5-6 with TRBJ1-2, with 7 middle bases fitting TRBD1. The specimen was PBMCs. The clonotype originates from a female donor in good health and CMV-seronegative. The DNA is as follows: TGTGCCAGCAGCCCGGCAGGGGGAAAGCATGGCTACACCTTC. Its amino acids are CASSPAGGKHGYTF.